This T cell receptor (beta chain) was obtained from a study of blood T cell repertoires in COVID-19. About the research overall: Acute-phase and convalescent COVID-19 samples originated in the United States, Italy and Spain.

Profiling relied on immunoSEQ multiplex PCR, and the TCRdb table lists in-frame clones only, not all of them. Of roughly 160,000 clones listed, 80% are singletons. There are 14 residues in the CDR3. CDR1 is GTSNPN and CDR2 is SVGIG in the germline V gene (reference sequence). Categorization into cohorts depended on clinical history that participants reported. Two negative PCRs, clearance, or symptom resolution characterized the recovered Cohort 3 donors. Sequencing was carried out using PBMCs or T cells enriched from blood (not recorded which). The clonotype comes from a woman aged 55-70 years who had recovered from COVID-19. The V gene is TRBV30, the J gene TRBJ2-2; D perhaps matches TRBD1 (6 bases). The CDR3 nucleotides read TGTGCTCGGAAATCACCAGGGGACACCGGGGAGCTGTTTTTT. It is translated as CARKSPGDTGELFF.